The 14 T cell receptor beta chains reported below all come from one sample, sequenced in a study of blood T cell dynamics during melanoma immunotherapy. Time point of the sample: week 3, after first cycle of checkpoint inhibitor. Sequencing was performed with immunoSEQ multiplex PCR; in TCRdb, only in-frame clones are kept and a portion is missing. The table lists about 960 clones, 90% to 95% of them singletons, with 5.8% in the top ten. The material sequenced was effector memory CD8+ T cells from blood, taken from a patient treated with checkpoint blockade. Receptor source: a human donor with melanoma.

The chain is built from TRBV27 and TRBJ2-1, with 7 bases matching TRBD1. This CDR3 region has 15 residues. Germline-derived CDR1 and CDR2 are MNHEY and SMNVEV (reference sequence). Trimming cost V 3 bases and J 3 bases; bases outside gene matches: 5. CDR3 coding DNA: TGTGCCAGCAGTTTGATGACAGGGCTCTACAATGAGCAGTTCTTC. It is translated as CASSLMTGLYNEQFF.

The chain uses TRBV6-5 and TRBJ2-5, with D unclear. Trimming pared 6 bases from V and 5 bases from J, leaving 7 bases between. The CDR3 totals 11 residues. Germline V CDR1 and CDR2: MNHEY, SVGAGI. CDR3 coding DNA: TGTGCCAGCAGCTTCGGGGAGACCCAGTACTTC. Translation gives CASSFGETQYF.

The rearrangement joins TRBV18 to TRBJ2-1; D not certain. Trimming removed 3 bases at V and 5 bases at J, with 5 bases between. Germline values: CDR1 KGHSH, CDR2 LQKENI. The CDR3 runs to 12 residues. DNA of the CDR3: TGTGCCAGCTCACCCGGCCACAATGAGCAGTTCTTC. Translation: CASSPGHNEQFF.

V gene TRBV27 combines with J gene TRBJ1-4, with D uncertain. CDR1 is MNHEY, CDR2 SMNVEV, per germline (reference sequence). V lost 4 bases, J lost 4 bases, and 10 bases lay in between. CDR3 length equals 14 residues. CDR3 residues: CASSSRRGNEKLFF. Here the CDR3 DNA reads TGTGCCAGCAGTTCCCGGCGAGGTAATGAAAAACTGTTTTTT.

The chain joins TRBV6-5 to TRBJ2-1; D is unclear. The CDR3 is 16 amino acids. Deletions cut 0 bases from V and 0 bases from J, with 9 bases between. Germline V gene data show CDR1 as MNHEY and CDR2 as SVGAGI. The DNA of the CDR3 is TGTGCCAGCAGTTACTCGATAAGATCCTCCTACAATGAGCAGTTCTTC. Translated, it gives CASSYSIRSSYNEQFF.

This clone has just one count. This chain joins TRBV6-5 and TRBJ2-2; D ambiguous. The germline V gene has CDR1 MNHEY and CDR2 SVGAGI. There are 13 residues in the CDR3. The V and J ends lost 6 bases and 3 bases respectively, with 8 bases between them. The CDR3 region is CASSSHHTGELFF. CDR3 in DNA: TGTGCCAGCAGCTCCCATCACACCGGGGAGCTGTTTTTT.

This clone came up once. The chain carries TRBV9 and TRBJ2-6; D gene unclear. Germline CDR1 reads SGDLS; CDR2 reads YYNGEE. The CDR3 length is 17 residues. V gave up 0 bases and J gave up 0 bases, with 10 bases separating them. This CDR3 reads CASSVERAPSGANVLTF. CDR3 bases: TGTGCCAGCAGCGTAGAAAGGGCACCCTCTGGGGCCAACGTCCTGACTTTC.

A single count supports this clone. The chain links TRBV5-8 to TRBJ2-7; the D call may be TRBD1 or TRBD2 (5 bases each). CDR3 length: 14 amino acids. In germline, CDR1 is SGHTS, CDR2 YDEGEE. Trimming shortened V by 5 bases and J by 6 bases, and 18 bases separated the two germline ends. The CDR3 DNA sequence: TGTGCCAGCAGACGCCCCGGGACCCTCCTCGAGCAGTACTTC. It specifies CASRRPGTLLEQYF.

V is TRBV18 and J is TRBJ2-7; TRBD1 matches 7 bases. CDR1 and CDR2 (germline): KGHSH, LQKENI. The CDR3 has 14 amino acids. J gave up 3 bases and V 3 bases, and 5 bases lay outside the gene matches. The DNA for the CDR3 is TGTGCCAGCTCACCCGGGACAGCTCACTACGAGCAGTACTTC. Translating it yields CASSPGTAHYEQYF.

The rearrangement uses TRBV9 and TRBJ2-2, with D possibly being TRBD2 (6 bases). The CDR3 consists of 14 residues. Trimming removed 4 bases at V and 6 bases at J, with 13 bases between. Germline assignment: CDR1 SGDLS and CDR2 YYNGEE. CDR3 amino acids: CASSRSGAPGELFF. In DNA form, the CDR3 reads TGTGCCAGCAGCCGGTCGGGAGCTCCCGGGGAGCTGTTTTTT.

The V gene is TRBV11-3, the J gene TRBJ1-1, with D possibly TRBD1 on 6 matching bases. The germline V gene encodes CDR1 SGHNT and CDR2 YENEEA. Trimming shortened V by 5 bases and J by 1 base, and 11 bases separated the two germline ends. The CDR3 contains 14 residues. The DNA of the CDR3 is TGTGCCAGCAGCCCCGAGGGGGGGAACACTGAAGCTTTCTTT. This translates into CASSPEGGNTEAFF.

The chain combines TRBV4-3 with TRBJ2-2; D remains unclear. Between the trimmed V and J ends, which lost 3 bases and 4 bases, there was a span of 6 bases. CDR1 and CDR2 (germline): LGHNA, YSLEER. The CDR3 is 13 amino acids. Here the CDR3 DNA reads TGCGCCAGCAGCCATTACGGCACCGGGGAGCTGTTTTTT. Translated, it gives CASSHYGTGELFF.

The chain has TRBV6-9 and TRBJ2-5, with TRBD1 matching 10 bases. Looked up from germline, CDR1 is MNHGY and CDR2 is SVAAGI. With V trimmed by 3 bases and J by 3 bases, 1 base remained unmatched. The CDR3 covers 14 residues. CDR3 in amino acids: CASSYGTGEETQYF. CDR3 sequence (DNA): TGTGCCAGCAGTTACGGGACAGGGGAAGAGACCCAGTACTTC.

The chain joins TRBV4-3 to TRBJ2-1; TRBD2 is a possible D gene (6 bases). This CDR3 has 16 amino acids. Trimming removed 0 bases at V and 4 bases at J, with 13 bases between. CDR1 and CDR2 from the germline V gene are LGHNA and YSLEER. The DNA of the CDR3 is TGCGCCAGCAGCCAAGATCGCGGGGCGAGGTACAATGAGCAGTTCTTC. Translated: CASSQDRGARYNEQFF.